One and the same sample provided the 6 T cell receptor beta chains below, sequenced in a study of T cell responses to AZD1222 COVID-19 vaccine. The assay was immunoSEQ multiplex PCR, and TCRdb's table has in-frame clones only and misses some. The repertoire holds 95,000 to 150,000 clones, with around 90% as singletons. The sequencing here drew on peripheral blood, taken on day 0 of MenACWY control vaccination. These receptors all come from an adult in good health.

The V and J genes are TRBV4-3 and TRBJ2-2, with D possibly being TRBD1 or TRBD2 (7 bases each). The V and J ends lost 1 base and 0 bases respectively, with 9 bases between them. Germline CDR1 reads LGHNA; CDR2 reads YSLEER. This CDR3 is built from 16 residues. The CDR3 here is CASSQAGGANTGELFF. The CDR3, as DNA: TGCGCCAGCAGCCAAGCAGGGGGGGCGAACACCGGGGAGCTGTTTTTT.

In nucleotides, the CDR3 is TGTGCCAGTAGTATCGGCGGGGAGTATTACGAGCAGTACTTC. Protein product: CASSIGGEYYEQYF. This sequence joins TRBV19 and TRBJ2-7, with a tentative D call TRBD2 (6 bases). V lost 3 bases, J lost 4 bases, and 13 bases lay in between. This CDR3 has 14 amino acids. The germline CDR1 and CDR2 sequences are LNHDA and SQIVND (reference sequence). Filled out from reference TRBV19 and TRBJ2-7, the complete variable domain reads DGGITQSPKYLFRKEGQNVTLSCEQNLNHDAMYWYRQDPGQGLRLIYYSQIVNDFQKGDIAEGYSVSREKKESFPLTVTSAQKNPTAFYLCASSIGGEYYEQYFGPGTRLTVT.

This chain uses TRBV27 with TRBJ2-1, with 9 bases lining up with TRBD2. Trimming took 6 bases from V and 4 from J; bases not matched to a gene: 7. Germline V gene sequence: CDR1 MNHEY, CDR2 SMNVEV (reference sequence). CDR3 length equals 15 residues. Here the CDR3 DNA reads TGTGCCAGCAGAGAGGCGGGGGGGCCTTACAATGAGCAGTTCTTC. Protein product: CASREAGGPYNEQFF.

J is TRBJ2-3 and V is TRBV10-3; TRBD1 is a possible D gene (6 bases). This CDR3 contains 15 residues. Trimming stripped 0 bases from V and 7 bases from J, with 14 bases between. The germline gives CDR1 ENHRY, CDR2 SYGVKD. The CDR3 DNA sequence: TGTGCCATCAGTGAGTCGGGTGGCAGGGGATATACGCAGTATTTT. Protein sequence: CAISESGGRGYTQYF.

The V gene is TRBV20-1, the J gene TRBJ2-5; 8 bases line up with TRBD2. V lost 3 bases and J lost 2; bases outside the gene matches: 2. The CDR3 sequence is 13 residues long. Germline loops: CDR1 DFQATT, CDR2 SNEGSKA (reference sequence). The CDR3 is CSASASGQETQYF. For the CDR3, the DNA is TGCAGTGCTAGTGCTAGCGGGCAAGAGACCCAGTACTTC.

Worth noting for this clone: Germline is not matched at one junction end, which may reflect a read error. The CDR3 coding sequence is TGTGCCAGCTGCCAGCGGGAGAACACCGGGGAGCTGTTTTTT. It encodes CASCQRENTGELFF. This sequence joins TRBV3-1 (or the pseudogene TRBV3-2) and TRBJ2-2, with 7 bases lining up with TRBD2. CDR3 size: 14 residues. Germline lookup yields CDR1 LGHDT and CDR2 YNNKEL (reference sequence).